These 9 T cell receptor beta chains were all obtained from the same sample, sequenced in a study of blood T cells in healthy people across ages. Next came a second PCR, run for 7 to 11 cycles, which used a sample-barcoded 5' primer along with a J-beta primer mix. TCRdb passed the 5' RACE reads through MiXCR, listing each CDR3 protein once. This table has about a million distinct CDR3 sequences, 30% to 40% appearing once. Sequencing input: blood. Receptor source: a man between 18 and 35 years old in good health.

The V call is TRBV7-2, the J call TRBJ2-1; D may be TRBD2 (6 bases). The CDR3 covers 12 residues. Germline V lookup: CDR1 SGHTA, CDR2 FQGNSA. V was clipped by 8 bases and J by 9 bases, with 14 bases between them. This chain's CDR3 is CASASRRGEQFF. The CDR3 DNA is TGTGCCAGCGCGAGTAGGAGGGGTGAGCAGTTCTTC.

The chain couples TRBV7-9 to TRBJ2-5; D is perhaps TRBD1 (6 bases). The germline CDR1 and CDR2 sequences are SEHNR and FQNEAQ (reference sequence). This CDR3 contains 15 residues. Trimming removed 5 bases at V and 11 bases at J, with 24 bases between. The CDR3 DNA reads as TGTGCCAGCAGCCTACAGGGAGAGTTGGGCAATGAGCAGTACTTC. It codes for CASSLQGELGNEQYF.

This clonotype was seen a few times. The chain couples TRBV6-2 or TRBV6-3 to TRBJ1-2; 8 nucleotides align to TRBD1. Germline CDR1 reads MNHEY; CDR2 reads SVGEGT. V shed 2 bases and J 3 bases; nucleotides not matched to a gene: 5. The length of the CDR3 is 15 residues. This CDR3 is CASSYIGQGYYGYTF. As DNA, the CDR3 is TGTGCCAGCAGTTACATCGGACAGGGATACTATGGCTACACCTTC.

The rearrangement links TRBV12-3 or TRBV12-4 to TRBJ2-1, with D possibly TRBD1 on 6 matching bases. The length of the CDR3 is 12 residues. Trimming pared 3 bases from V and 13 bases from J, leaving 13 bases between. This chain's CDR3 is CASSFEGETQFF. Here the CDR3 DNA reads TGTGCCAGCAGTTTTGAGGGGGAGACCCAGTTCTTC.

V and J are TRBV5-1 and TRBJ1-2; 11 bases map to TRBD1. The germline V gene has CDR1 SGHRS and CDR2 YFSETQ. The CDR3 is made up of 17 amino acids. Losses at the gene ends were 0 bases for V and 2 bases for J; bases not matched to a gene: 6. The DNA for the CDR3 is TGCGCCAGCAGCTTGGTTCCCGGACAGGGGGCAAACTATGGCTACACCTTC. Its protein product is CASSLVPGQGANYGYTF. The full variable domain, completed using reference TRBV5-1 and TRBJ1-2, is KAGVTQTPRYLIKTRGQQVTLSCSPISGHRSVSWYQQTPGQGLQFLFEYFSETQRNKGNFPGRFSGRQFSNSRSEMNVSTLELGDSALYLCASSLVPGQGANYGYTFGSGTRLTVV.

This chain joins TRBV6-1 and TRBJ1-5, with D maybe TRBD1 (5 bases). V was shortened by 7 bases and J by 5 bases, with 18 bases between the two germline ends. CDR1 and CDR2 from the germline V gene are MNHNS and SASEGT. This CDR3 comprises 15 residues. Written as DNA, the CDR3 is TGTGCCAGCAAGGTCGGACGGGGGTTAGATCAGCCCCAGCATTTT. Protein sequence: CASKVGRGLDQPQHF.

This chain links TRBV4-3 with TRBJ2-3, with 7 bases aligning to TRBD2. This CDR3 comprises 15 residues. The J segment lost 3 bases and the V segment lost 0 bases, leaving 3 bases of the junction unmatched. Germline values: CDR1 LGHNA, CDR2 YSLEER. The CDR3 DNA sequence: TGCGCCAGCAGCCAAGATGGGAGGGGTACAGATACGCAGTATTTT. Translation: CASSQDGRGTDTQYF.

The chain recombines TRBV5-4 with TRBJ2-3; D is possibly TRBD2 (6 bases). CDR3 length: 17 residues. The germline gives CDR1 SGHNT, CDR2 YYREEE (reference sequence). V lost 0 bases and J 0 bases, leaving 14 bases between the germline ends. The CDR3 DNA is TGTGCCAGCAGCTTGGACCTAGCGTCCGCTAGCACAGATACGCAGTATTTT. It specifies CASSLDLASASTDTQYF.

The table lists this clonotype with a few counts. V and J are TRBV12-3 or TRBV12-4 and TRBJ2-3; D is perhaps TRBD2 (5 bases). This CDR3 is built from 12 residues. Trimming shortened V by 6 bases and J by 8 bases, and 12 bases separated the two germline ends. DNA for the CDR3: TGTGCCAGCAGCCAGGCACGGGGTACGCAGTATTTT. Translating it yields CASSQARGTQYF.